This T cell receptor (beta chain) was captured in a study of T cells in Graves' hyperthyroidism and ophthalmopathy. Findings and caveats of the study: Most clonotypes that expanded in the thyroid above 0.001 also showed up in blood.

TCR beta CDR3 sequences were amplified from RNA transcripts. An initial round of RT-PCR targeting the TCR CDR3 relied on the HTBI primer set. Using its own MiXCR run on the multiplex PCR reads, TCRdb lists one record per CDR3 protein. The top ten clones hold roughly 18% of a sample with about 500,000 distinct CDR3 sequences, over 15% of them seen once. For this clonotype: What it binds is not known.

The CDR3 loop spans 18 amino acids. Trimming took off 1 base at V and 0 bases at J, with 14 bases between the two ends. CDR1 and CDR2 (germline): SGHTS, YDEGEE. The chain links TRBV5-8 to TRBJ2-6, with D tentatively TRBD1 (5 bases). The sequenced sample was blood. The clonotype comes from a young woman with Graves' ophthalmopathy. The CDR3 loop is CASSLWGFSSSGANVLTF. CDR3 coding DNA: TGTGCCAGCAGCTTGTGGGGCTTCTCGAGCTCTGGGGCCAACGTCCTGACTTTC.